This is a list of T cell receptor beta chains from one sample in a study of monozygotic twins with inflammatory bowel disease. Reprocessing the 5' RACE reads, TCRdb reports a single entry for every CDR3 protein and omits DNA. The repertoire table contains approximately 390,000 distinct CDR3 sequences. The material sequenced was blood. These receptor sequences come from a human donor with ulcerative colitis or Crohn's disease, or a healthy co-twin of an affected twin (not recorded which). The CDR3 runs from the conserved cysteine through the conserved F or W.

J	V	CDR3
TRBJ2-1	TRBV20-1	CSAIAGRFMDNEQFF
TRBJ2-7	TRBV20-1	CSARLANYEQYF
TRBJ2-1	TRBV11-1	CASSQGQGSSYNEQFF
TRBJ2-5	TRBV27	CASSFGQGLKETQYF
TRBJ2-2	TRBV4-3	CASSQGLAGGRTGELFF
TRBJ2-5	TRBV30	CAWSDNRETQYF
TRBJ1-5	TRBV12-3/TRBV12-4	CASSNLDGNQPQHF
TRBJ1-1	TRBV28	CASSFIDRVAFF
TRBJ1-3	TRBV7-6	CASSPPPSPSGNTIYF
TRBJ1-3	TRBV3-1	CASSQSGNTIYF
TRBJ2-5	TRBV14	CASSQDGGETQYF
TRBJ2-2	TRBV7-9	CASSLAASLGTGELFF
TRBJ2-4	TRBV3-1	CASSQTAGPKNIQYF
TRBJ1-4	TRBV27	CASSLSAATNEKLFF
TRBJ1-1	TRBV12-3/TRBV12-4	CASRTDRVGYTEAFF
TRBJ2-1	TRBV7-6	CASSLAGGAGNNEQFF
TRBJ2-7	TRBV18	CASSPDGQAYEQYF
TRBJ1-4	TRBV3-1	CASSQVATVGEKLFF
TRBJ2-6	TRBV5-1	CASSLDGGAGANVLTF
TRBJ2-1	TRBV6-4	CASSDWAGVAINEQFF
TRBJ2-5	TRBV11-2	CASSLGGRETQYF
TRBJ1-1	TRBV28	CASSSPRTGMNTEAFF
TRBJ1-5	TRBV19	CASSPGPLWGPNQPQHF
TRBJ1-2	TRBV2	CASTLDPSGGYTF
TRBJ2-7	TRBV3-1	CASSQDRVRIYEQYF
TRBJ2-1	TRBV28	CASGGSSYNEQFF
TRBJ1-1	TRBV15	CATSRREVDTEAFF
TRBJ2-3	TRBV30	CAWRNSGSTDTQYF
TRBJ1-4	TRBV7-2	CASSLYRSEKLFF
TRBJ2-1	TRBV6-1	CASSEGLAGPEQFF
TRBJ2-1	TRBV19	CASKGTGGVKWFNNEQFF
TRBJ1-4	TRBV4-1	CASSQEIDNEKLFF
TRBJ2-7	TRBV25-1	CASSVRAGYEQYF
TRBJ2-7	TRBV18	CASSPSGQLYEQYF
TRBJ2-1	TRBV2	CASKPGDFHEQFF
TRBJ2-7	TRBV14	CASSQDGRIYEQYF
TRBJ2-7	TRBV18	CASSPASLISYEQYF
TRBJ2-1	TRBV7-2	CASSLGWGPSYNEQFF
TRBJ2-2	TRBV20-1	CSAYSSGNTGELFF